This note documents a single T cell receptor beta chain sequence. Germline CDR1 reads MNHEY; CDR2 reads SVGAGI. This CDR3 region has 15 residues. The data are from a study of T cells expressing NK-cell markers. TCRdb reanalyzed the 5' RACE reads and collapses them to one entry per CDR3 protein, without DNA. Its table lists fewer than 400,000 distinct CDR3 sequences. The chain combines TRBV6-5 with TRBJ1-2; no DNA is available, so the TRBD1 call from TCRdb remains unchecked. The TCR comes from a man between 18 and 69 years old in good health. Sequenced input: blood T cells: a sorted CD56 or NKG2C T cell subset, CD4+ or CD8+ T cells, or bulk PBMC T cells (not recorded which). CDR3 region: CASSYSRRATYGYTF.